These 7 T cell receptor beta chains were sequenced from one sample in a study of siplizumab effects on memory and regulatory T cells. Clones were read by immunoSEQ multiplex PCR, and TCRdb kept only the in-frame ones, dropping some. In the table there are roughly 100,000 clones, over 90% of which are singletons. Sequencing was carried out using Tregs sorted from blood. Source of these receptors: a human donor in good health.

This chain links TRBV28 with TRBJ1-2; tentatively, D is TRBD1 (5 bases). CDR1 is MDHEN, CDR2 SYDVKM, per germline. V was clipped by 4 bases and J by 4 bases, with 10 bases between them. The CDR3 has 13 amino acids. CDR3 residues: CASSSRGFYGYTF. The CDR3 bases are TGTGCCAGCAGTTCGAGGGGATTCTATGGCTACACCTTC.

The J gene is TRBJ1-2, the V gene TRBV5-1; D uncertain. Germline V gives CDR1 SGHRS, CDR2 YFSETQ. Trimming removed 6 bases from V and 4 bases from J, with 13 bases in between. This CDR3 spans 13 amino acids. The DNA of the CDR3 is TGCGCCAGCAAACCAGCTCCCTTCTATGGCTACACCTTC. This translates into CASKPAPFYGYTF.

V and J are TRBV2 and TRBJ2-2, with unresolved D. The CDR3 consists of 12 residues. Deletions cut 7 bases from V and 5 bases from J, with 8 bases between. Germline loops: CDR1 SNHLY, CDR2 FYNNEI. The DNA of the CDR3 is TGTGCCAGCAATGTGAGGACCGGGGAGCTGTTTTTT. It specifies CASNVRTGELFF.

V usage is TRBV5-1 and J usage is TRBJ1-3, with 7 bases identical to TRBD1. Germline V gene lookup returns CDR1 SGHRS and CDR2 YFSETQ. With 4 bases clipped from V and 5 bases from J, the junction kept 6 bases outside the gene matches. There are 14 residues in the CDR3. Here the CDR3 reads CASSLGGGRNTIYF. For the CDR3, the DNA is TGCGCCAGCAGCCTGGGAGGGGGCAGAAACACCATATATTTT.

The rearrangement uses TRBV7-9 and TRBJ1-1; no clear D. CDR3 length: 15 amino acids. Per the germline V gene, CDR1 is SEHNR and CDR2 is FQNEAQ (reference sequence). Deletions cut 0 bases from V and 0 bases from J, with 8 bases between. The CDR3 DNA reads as TGTGCCAGCAGCTTAGCGAACGTTATGAACACTGAAGCTTTCTTT. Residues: CASSLANVMNTEAFF. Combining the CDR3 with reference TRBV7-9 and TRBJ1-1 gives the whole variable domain DTGVSQNPRHKITKRGQNVTFRCDPISEHNRLYWYRQTLGQGPEFLTYFQNEAQLEKSRLLSDRFSAERPKGSFSTLEIQRTEQGDSAMYLCASSLANVMNTEAFFGQGTRLTVV.

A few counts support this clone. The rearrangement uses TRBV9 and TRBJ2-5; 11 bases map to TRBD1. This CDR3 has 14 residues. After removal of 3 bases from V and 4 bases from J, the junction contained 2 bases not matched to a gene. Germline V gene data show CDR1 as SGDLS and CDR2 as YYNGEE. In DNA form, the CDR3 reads TGTGCCAGCAGCGGGACAGGGGGCGCAGAGACCCAGTACTTC. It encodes CASSGTGGAETQYF. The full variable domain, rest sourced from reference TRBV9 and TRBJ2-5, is DSGVTQTPKHLITATGQRVTLRCSPRSGDLSVYWYQQSLDQGLQFLIQYYNGEERAKGNILERFSAQQFPDLHSELNLSSLELGDSALYFCASSGTGGAETQYFGPGTRLLVL.

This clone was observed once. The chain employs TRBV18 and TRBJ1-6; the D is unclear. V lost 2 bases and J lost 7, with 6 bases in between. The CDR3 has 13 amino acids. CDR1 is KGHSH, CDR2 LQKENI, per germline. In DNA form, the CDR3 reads TGTGCCAGCTCACCAGACGGGAATTCACCCCTCCACTTT. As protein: CASSPDGNSPLHF.